This TCR beta chain emerged from a study of blood T cell repertoires in COVID-19. About the research overall: Acute and convalescent COVID-19 specimens originated in the United States, Italy and Spain. T cells, B-cell-depleted T cells, or PBMCs provided the cDNA or gDNA that served as material.

The table came from immunoSEQ multiplex PCR; TCRdb's copy has only in-frame clones and leaves some out. The repertoire includes about 110,000 clones, approximately 80% of them detected once, and less than 5% sits in the top ten. With regard to this clone: The junction does not match germline at one end; this may be a read error.

Germline V gene lookup returns CDR1 SSHAT and CDR2 FNYEAQ (reference sequence). The CDR3 consists of 14 residues. The sequence derives from a woman in her seventies with acute or convalescent COVID-19. The sample comprised peripheral blood. V is TRBV7-7 and J is TRBJ1-4; D possibly corresponds to TRBD1 (6 bases). CDR3 in amino acids: CASSAGQLGEKLFF. The CDR3 DNA follows: TGTGCTAGCAGCGCAGGACAGCTAGGGGAAAAACTGTTTTTT.